The 25 T cell receptor beta chains below all came from one sample that was sequenced in a study of blood T cells in healthy people across ages. Alongside a J-beta primer mix, a sample-barcoded 5' primer served in a second PCR lasting about 6 to 11 cycles. MiXCR, run by TCRdb on the 5' RACE reads, gives a single entry per CDR3 protein. The table has hundreds of thousands of distinct CDR3 sequences, 49% seen once. Sequenced: blood. These receptors all stem from a woman aged 60-75 years in good health.

The chain joins TRBV5-1 to TRBJ2-2; D ambiguous. Germline CDR1 reads SGHRS; CDR2 reads YFSETQ. The CDR3 totals 15 residues. Trimming removed 4 bases from V and 6 bases from J, with 16 bases in between. CDR3 in amino acids: CASSPREYVSGELFF. DNA for the CDR3: TGCGCCAGCAGCCCCAGAGAGTATGTGTCCGGGGAGCTGTTTTTT.

The chain employs TRBV29-1 and TRBJ2-3; TRBD1 matches at 8 bases. Unmatched junction bases numbered 5, after V lost 5 bases and J lost 4 bases. This CDR3 spans 13 amino acids. Germline values: CDR1 SQVTM, CDR2 ANQGSEA. The CDR3, as DNA: TGCAGCGTTAACCAGGGGGCGGCAGATACGCAGTATTTT. Encoded protein: CSVNQGAADTQYF.

This sequence joins TRBV4-3 and TRBJ2-1; tentative D call: TRBD1 (7 bases). Germline V gives CDR1 LGHNA, CDR2 YSLEER. This CDR3 has 16 residues. V was shortened by 0 bases and J by 4 bases, with 13 bases between the two germline ends. The CDR3 sequence is CASSQEIPGGYNEQFF. The CDR3 coding sequence is TGCGCCAGCAGCCAAGAGATCCCAGGGGGGTACAATGAGCAGTTCTTC.

This clonotype has more than one count but fewer than ten. The V and J genes are TRBV6-2 or TRBV6-3 and TRBJ2-1; weak D call: TRBD1 (5 bases). The CDR3 contains 15 residues. The germline V and J ends were trimmed by 2 bases and 9 bases, with 17 bases remaining between them. Germline V gives CDR1 MNHEY, CDR2 SVGEGT. The CDR3 DNA sequence: TGTGCCAGCAGTTACAGCCGGATGGGGCGGAGTGAGCAGTTCTTC. Translation gives CASSYSRMGRSEQFF.

V is TRBV3-1 and J is TRBJ2-7; D gene uncertain. CDR3 length: 13 amino acids. V was cut by 1 base and J by 6 bases, with 10 bases left in between. The germline V gene encodes CDR1 LGHDT and CDR2 YNNKEL (reference sequence). CDR3 in DNA: TGTGCCAGCAGCCAAGGGACGCGAGTCGAGCAGTACTTC. Translating it yields CASSQGTRVEQYF.

This chain uses TRBV29-1 with TRBJ2-3; D not resolved. The CDR3 has 11 amino acids. CDR1 is SQVTM, CDR2 ANQGSEA, per germline. Between the trimmed V and J ends, which lost 7 bases and 5 bases, there was a span of 10 bases. The CDR3 nucleotides read TGCAGCGCCCGACGAGGAGATACGCAGTATTTT. This gives the protein CSARRGDTQYF.

Concerning this clonotype: A single base separates this from a much larger clone, so it may be a read error. This chain joins TRBV4-1 and TRBJ1-5; 7 bases are shared with TRBD1. The CDR3 sequence is 19 residues long. Germline V gene data show CDR1 as MGHRA and CDR2 as YSYEKL. The CDR3 protein is CASSQGDGALGDSNQPQHF. For the CDR3, the DNA is TGTGCCAGCAGCCAGGGGGACGGGGCCTTGGGAGATAGCAATCAGCCCCAGCATTTT.

This clonotype was seen repeatedly, ten times or more. V is TRBV29-1 and J is TRBJ2-7; D is possibly TRBD2 (6 bases). The CDR3 extends over 17 amino acids. CDR1 and CDR2 from the germline V gene are SQVTM and ANQGSEA. The ends were cut back, 4 bases at V and 0 bases at J, with 22 bases in the middle. The CDR3 here is CSVGGGTARRSSYEQYF. Written as DNA, the CDR3 is TGCAGCGTTGGTGGCGGGACCGCGCGGCGTAGCTCCTACGAGCAGTACTTC.

The rearrangement joins TRBV6-1 to TRBJ2-5; 7 bases map to TRBD1. The CDR3 is made up of 14 amino acids. Losses at the gene ends were 7 bases for V and 0 bases for J; bases not matched to a gene: 5. Germline V gene sequence: CDR1 MNHNS, CDR2 SASEGT. The CDR3 spells CASNPQGYQETQYF. DNA of the CDR3: TGTGCCAGCAACCCACAGGGGTACCAAGAGACCCAGTACTTC.

The V gene is TRBV4-1, the J gene TRBJ1-2; D may be TRBD1 (6 bases). Germline CDR1 and CDR2: MGHRA and YSYEKL. The CDR3 runs to 17 residues. Trimming shortened V by 0 bases and J by 2 bases, and 16 bases separated the two germline ends. The CDR3, as DNA: TGCGCCAGCAGCCAAGAGGTAGGGACACGCCAGAACTATGGCTACACCTTC. Translated: CASSQEVGTRQNYGYTF.

This clonotype was seen a few times. This chain uses TRBV6-2 or TRBV6-3 with TRBJ2-7; TRBD1 might be the D (6 bases). The germline V and J ends were trimmed by 0 bases and 2 bases, with 11 bases remaining between them. Germline values: CDR1 MNHEY, CDR2 SVGEGT. This CDR3 is 15 amino acids long. The CDR3 DNA sequence: TGTGCCAGCAGTTACTCCGACAGGTCTACCTACGAGCAGTACTTC. Protein product: CASSYSDRSTYEQYF.

There are a few counts of this clonotype. The gene calls are TRBV5-1 and TRBJ2-7, with 10 bases identical to TRBD1. The J call is in doubt because the DNA end fits TRBJ2-4 better. The CDR3 runs to 16 residues. Germline CDR1 SGHRS, CDR2 YFSETQ. This chain's CDR3 is CASSLEATGGLNIQYF. CDR3 sequence (DNA): TGCGCCAGCAGCTTGGAAGCGACAGGGGGCTTAAACATTCAGTACTTC.

The CDR3 region has the DNA TGTGCCAGCACCGAACAACCTACAGAGTCCTATGGCTACACCTTC. Translation gives CASTEQPTESYGYTF. V gene TRBV6-1 combines with J gene TRBJ1-2; no clear D gene. Trimming removed 7 bases at V and 4 bases at J, with 19 bases between. CDR3 length equals 15 residues. Germline CDR1 and CDR2: MNHNS and SASEGT.

This clonotype was seen only a few times. The CDR3 bases are TGTGCCAGCTCACCCCAATTGGAGCAGTTCTTC. This codes for CASSPQLEQFF. The chain joins TRBV18 to TRBJ2-1; D unresolved. The V end was cut by 3 bases, the J end by 10 bases, with 7 bases between. There are 11 residues in the CDR3. CDR1 and CDR2 from the germline V gene are KGHSH and LQKENI.

The chain links TRBV20-1 to TRBJ2-4; D call uncertain. Trimming cost V 0 bases and J 13 bases, with 22 bases left between them. Germline lookup yields CDR1 DFQATT and CDR2 SNEGSKA (reference sequence). This CDR3 comprises 15 residues. The CDR3 reads CSARDQDTGRYGQYF. The CDR3 DNA follows: TGCAGTGCTAGAGATCAAGACACGGGCAGGTACGGGCAGTACTTC.

This clonotype was observed a few times. The chain has TRBV25-1 and TRBJ2-7, with D perhaps matching TRBD1 (7 bases). V was trimmed by 4 bases and J by 7 bases, leaving 14 bases between them. The CDR3 covers 13 residues. Germline CDR1 reads MGHDK; CDR2 reads SYGVNS. Here the CDR3 reads CASSGRRGREQYF. The CDR3 nucleotides read TGTGCCAGCAGTGGCCGGAGGGGGCGGGAGCAGTACTTC.

The rearrangement joins TRBV20-1 to TRBJ1-4; D is unclear. Trimming left V 0 bases short and J 1 base short, with 9 bases between. The CDR3 is made up of 15 amino acids. CDR1 and CDR2 (germline): DFQATT, SNEGSKA (reference sequence). The CDR3 DNA sequence: TGCAGTGCTAGAGATCGTCGGGGAACTAATGAAAAACTGTTTTTT. This translates into CSARDRRGTNEKLFF.

This clonotype was seen repeatedly, ten times or more. CDR3 nucleotide sequence: TGTGCCAGCGAAACAAGATCGGGACTAGCGGCCTACAATGAGCAGTTCTTC. Amino acid sequence: CASETRSGLAAYNEQFF. The V gene is TRBV27, the J gene TRBJ2-1; 11 bases map to TRBD2. Germline trimming cut 8 bases from V and 2 bases from J; bases unmatched to any gene: 11. CDR3 size: 17 residues. CDR1 and CDR2 (germline): MNHEY, SMNVEV (reference sequence).

The gene calls are TRBV7-2 and TRBJ2-4, with D maybe TRBD2 (5 bases). Germline V gene data show CDR1 as SGHTA and CDR2 as FQGNSA. Between the trimmed V and J ends, which lost 1 base and 2 bases, there was a span of 21 bases. This CDR3 contains 19 residues. This CDR3 is CASSLVATGSEITKNIQYF. Written as DNA, the CDR3 is TGTGCCAGCAGCTTAGTGGCTACGGGGAGCGAGATTACCAAAAACATTCAGTACTTC.

This clonotype was found a few times. The chain recombines TRBV7-9 with TRBJ1-1; weak D call: TRBD1 (5 bases). CDR3 length: 15 residues. Deletions cut 3 bases from V and 0 bases from J, with 11 bases between. Germline V CDR1 and CDR2: SEHNR, FQNEAQ (reference sequence). DNA for the CDR3: TGTGCCAGCAGCTTCGGGACGAACGTGAACACTGAAGCTTTCTTT. Protein: CASSFGTNVNTEAFF.

The rearrangement links TRBV12-3 or TRBV12-4 to TRBJ1-2; a possible D gene is TRBD1 (5 bases). This CDR3 is built from 15 residues. V dropped 6 bases and J dropped 0 bases, with 14 bases sitting between them. CDR3 protein: CASSPPGTTNYGYTF. CDR3 DNA: TGTGCCAGCAGCCCCCCGGGGACGACTAACTATGGCTACACCTTC.

This chain links TRBV20-1 with TRBJ2-3; 8 bases align to TRBD2. V gave up 6 bases and J gave up 4 bases; unmatched junction bases: 12. The CDR3 is 15 amino acids. Germline assignment: CDR1 DFQATT and CDR2 SNEGSKA (reference sequence). The CDR3 loop is CSATLPGTRSDTQYF. The CDR3 coding sequence is TGCAGTGCAACCTTACCCGGGACTAGATCAGATACGCAGTATTTT.

The CDR3 sequence: CASSQAGISTDTQYF. The CDR3 DNA is TGCGCCAGCAGCCAAGCGGGGATAAGCACAGATACGCAGTATTTT. The J gene is TRBJ2-3, the V gene TRBV4-1; D perhaps matches TRBD2 (5 bases). V lost 1 base, J lost 0 bases, and 8 bases lay in between. Germline V gene lookup returns CDR1 MGHRA and CDR2 YSYEKL. The CDR3 length is 15 residues.

The chain uses TRBV14 and TRBJ2-1; 7 bases fit TRBD1. Germline values: CDR1 SGHDN, CDR2 FVKESK. The V and J ends lost 6 bases and 4 bases, in that order; junction bases with no gene match: 12. The CDR3 contains 16 residues. The CDR3 DNA sequence: TGTGCCAGCAGACAGACAGGGTGGACACGGTACAATGAGCAGTTCTTC. It is translated as CASRQTGWTRYNEQFF.

This rearrangement joins TRBV6-1 to TRBJ1-2; weak D call: TRBD1 (5 bases). The CDR3 runs to 14 residues. Germline CDR1 and CDR2: MNHNS and SASEGT. Trimming took off 3 bases at V and 6 bases at J, with 14 bases between the two ends. CDR3 loop: CASSEGLYYHGYTF. The DNA of the CDR3 is TGTGCCAGCAGTGAGGGGCTTTACTACCATGGCTACACCTTC.